Reported below is one T cell receptor beta chain. The data are from a study of blood T cell repertoires in COVID-19. For the study at large: Collection of acute and convalescent COVID-19 samples took place in the United States, Italy and Spain.

TCRdb's table, derived via immunoSEQ multiplex PCR, lists solely in-frame clones and lacks some. The sample has some 110,000 clones; over 75% are singletons. Sequencing was done on a sample of peripheral blood. This receptor was obtained from a man aged 55 to 70 with active or convalescent COVID-19.

CDR3 in amino acids: CASSPPGTGIVYEQYF. Written as DNA, the CDR3 is TGTGCCAGCTCACCACCTGGGACAGGGATCGTGTACGAGCAGTACTTC. V gene TRBV18 combines with J gene TRBJ2-7, with 9 bases matching TRBD1. Germline CDR1 reads KGHSH; CDR2 reads LQKENI. J was trimmed by 4 bases and V by 0 bases; bases with no gene match: 7. The CDR3 is 16 amino acids.